The clone carrying this T cell receptor beta chain was counted many times. Its antigen is currently unknown. The TCR beta CDR3 regions underwent amplification using RNA transcripts as the source. Primed by the HTBI set, a first-round RT-PCR was run on the TCR CDR3. TCRdb independently ran MiXCR on the multiplex PCR reads; one entry per CDR3 protein. Here the sample spans hundreds of thousands of distinct CDR3 sequences, around 15% being singletons. The study defined stable Graves' hyperthyroidism as no ophthalmopathy progression within 18 months. Clinicians diagnosed patients from clinical symptoms, serum thyroxine and TRAb, thyroid ultrasound and orbital computed tomography. After removal of 5 bases from V and 2 bases from J, the junction contained 8 bases not matched to a gene. CDR3 length equals 17 residues. Per germline, CDR1 LNHNV and CDR2 YYDKDF (reference sequence). This specimen comes from a study of T cells in Graves' hyperthyroidism and ophthalmopathy.

Study-wide results and limits: Model output signaled ophthalmopathy a median roughly six months ahead of onset.

The J gene is TRBJ2-1, the V gene TRBV15, with 11 bases matching TRBD2. Sequenced: blood. This TCR derives from a woman in her twenties or thirties with Graves' hyperthyroidism. CDR3 amino acids: CATSGRSTSGTYNEQFF. In DNA form, the CDR3 reads TGTGCCACCAGCGGACGATCGACTAGCGGGACCTACAATGAGCAGTTCTTC.